This T cell receptor beta chain was observed in a study of blood T cell repertoires in COVID-19. TCRdb's copy holds only in-frame clones and misses some; the assay was immunoSEQ multiplex PCR. The table includes a few hundred thousand clones, around 89% detected once. Enrolled during active infection, Seattle patients were then followed longitudinally. This receptor was obtained from a woman in her forties or fifties with COVID-19, enrolled during active disease. Specimen: peripheral blood.

DNA for the CDR3: TGTGCCAGTACCCCCGGTGGAAACACCATATATTTT. Encoded protein: CASTPGGNTIYF. The chain combines TRBV19 with TRBJ1-3; D is ambiguous. The CDR3 is 12 residues long. V was trimmed by 7 bases and J by 3 bases, leaving 7 bases between them. The V gene's germline CDR1 is LNHDA and CDR2 SQIVND (reference sequence).